A single sample gave rise to the 7 T cell receptor beta chains below, sequenced in a study of cytomegalovirus exposure and HLA in healthy donors. Researchers ran the PCR with 60 Vbeta and 13 Jbeta primers. The protocol was immunoSEQ multiplex PCR, while the TCRdb copy is restricted to in-frame clones and leaves out a portion. The sample contains under 200,000 clones, 70% to 90% of which appear only once. The sequenced sample consisted of PBMCs. These receptors originate from a man between 18 and 29 years old in good health and CMV-seropositive.

The table lists this clone with a count of one. This chain connects TRBV27 to TRBJ1-5; the D is unclear. The CDR3 covers 17 residues. Germline V lookup: CDR1 MNHEY, CDR2 SMNVEV (reference sequence). V was clipped by 6 bases and J by 3 bases, with 21 bases between them. The CDR3 DNA reads TGTGCCAGCAGACAAGATTCCAGCGGACGCTACAATCAGCCCCAGCATTTT. Its translation: CASRQDSSGRYNQPQHF.

V gene TRBV6-1 combines with J gene TRBJ2-2, with a possible D match to TRBD2 (6 bases). CDR1 and CDR2 (germline): MNHNS, SASEGT. The CDR3 is 14 residues long. Between the trimmed V and J ends, which lost 4 bases and 4 bases, there was a span of 10 bases. The CDR3 is CASSALATTGELFF. In nucleotides, the CDR3 is TGTGCCAGCAGTGCCCTAGCGACCACCGGGGAGCTGTTTTTT.

This clone was detected a few times. The chain employs TRBV4-3 and TRBJ1-2; 7 bases are shared with TRBD1. V gave up 1 base and J gave up 4 bases; unmatched junction bases: 0. In germline, CDR1 is LGHNA, CDR2 YSLEER. The CDR3 sequence is 13 residues long. The CDR3 here is CASSQGTGYGYTF. The CDR3 nucleotides are TGCGCCAGCAGCCAAGGGACAGGCTATGGCTACACCTTC.

This clone appeared a single time. The DNA for the CDR3 is TGTGCCAGCAGGACGGGGGGTACGCAGTATTTT. As protein: CASRTGGTQYF. V is TRBV7-2 and J is TRBJ2-3, with 7 bases matching TRBD2. The CDR3 runs to 11 residues. Germline V lookup: CDR1 SGHTA, CDR2 FQGNSA. V was clipped by 6 bases and J by 8 bases; unmatched bases: 2.

The CDR3 nucleotides are TGTGCCAGTGGTAGGCCAGGGGCCGAAAAACTGTTTTTT. It encodes CASGRPGAEKLFF. The J gene is TRBJ1-4, the V gene TRBV19; D might be TRBD1 (6 bases). Trimming removed 8 bases at V and 8 bases at J, with 15 bases between. Germline V CDR1 and CDR2: LNHDA, SQIVND (reference sequence). The CDR3 has 13 amino acids. Looking up the rest from reference TRBV19 and TRBJ1-4 gives the full variable domain: DGGITQSPKYLFRKEGQNVTLSCEQNLNHDAMYWYRQDPGQGLRLIYYSQIVNDFQKGDIAEGYSVSREKKESFPLTVTSAQKNPTAFYLCASGRPGAEKLFFGSGTQLSVL.

The rearrangement joins TRBV10-2 to TRBJ2-2, with 8 bases matching TRBD2. Germline values: CDR1 WSHSY, CDR2 SAAADI. Unmatched junction bases numbered 3, after V lost 7 bases and J lost 11 bases. This CDR3 contains 11 residues. The CDR3 DNA is TGCGCCAGCATGACTAGCGCCGAGCTGTTTTTT. It is translated as CASMTSAELFF.

The CDR3 sequence: CASNEYRDRGWEAFF. CDR3 DNA: TGTGCCAGCAACGAATACCGGGACAGGGGTTGGGAAGCTTTCTTT. The V call is TRBV6-5, the J call TRBJ1-1, with 10 bases identical to TRBD1. The CDR3 runs to 15 residues. The V gene end was trimmed by 7 bases and the J gene end by 8 bases; junction bases not matched to a gene: 13. Germline V gives CDR1 MNHEY, CDR2 SVGAGI.